This is a list of T cell receptor beta chains from one sample in a study of blood T cell repertoires in COVID-19. Generated by immunoSEQ multiplex PCR, the TCRdb table keeps only in-frame clones and is missing some. The sample records 350,000 to 450,000 clones, just under 90% being singletons. The source material was PBMCs or T cells enriched from blood (not recorded which). All receptors derive from a woman under 40 who had recovered from COVID-19. Each CDR3 is given with its conserved first and last residue. Each record gives: J gene, V gene, clone size, D gene, CDR3 DNA, CDR3 protein. D genes are given only for firm matches. Part of the rows lack a size; the others show once, few, many or a class for expanded clones.

>TRBJ2-1|TRBV5-1|once|TRBD2
TGCGCCAGCAGCTTGGGACTAGCGGGAGTCATCGACAATGAGCAGTTCTTC
CASSLGLAGVIDNEQFF
>TRBJ2-1|TRBV9|NA|TRBD1
TGTGCCAGCAGCGCGCCCACAGGGGTCTACAATGAGCAGTTCTTC
CASSAPTGVYNEQFF
>TRBJ1-6|TRBV5-8|NA|NA
TGTGCCAGCAGCTTGAGAGGCGTTCATTCACCCCTCCACTTT
CASSLRGVHSPLHF
>TRBJ1-1|TRBV3-1/TRBV3-2|NA|NA
TGTGCCAGCAGACCGCGGGCCCAGCTAGACACTGAAGCTTTCTTT
CASRPRAQLDTEAFF
>TRBJ1-2|TRBV24-1|NA|TRBD1
TGTGCCACACAGGGGACTCCCTATGGCTACACCTTC
CATQGTPYGYTF
>TRBJ2-1|TRBV24-1|NA|NA
TGTGCCACCAGTGACCCGCGGGGCAGCTCCTACAATGAGCAGTTCTTC
CATSDPRGSSYNEQFF
>TRBJ1-3|TRBV27|NA|NA
TGTGCCAGCAGTCCTGATTTGCTAGGTGGAAACACCATATATTTT
CASSPDLLGGNTIYF
>TRBJ2-2|TRBV9|NA|NA
TGTGCCAGCAGCGTAGTAACGAACACCGGGGAGCTGTTTTTT
CASSVVTNTGELFF
>TRBJ2-4|TRBV3-1/TRBV3-2|NA|NA
TGTGCCAGCAGCCAAGCAGGGGGGACCAAAAACATTCAGTACTTC
CASSQAGGTKNIQYF
>TRBJ2-1|TRBV6-5|once|TRBD1
TGTGCCAGCAGTTATACAGGGGATGAGCAGTTCTTC
CASSYTGDEQFF
>TRBJ2-2|TRBV27|NA|TRBD1
TGTGCCAGCAGTTTGAAGTCTCACAGGGGCCGGAACACCGGGGAGCTGTTTTTT
CASSLKSHRGRNTGELFF
>TRBJ2-1|TRBV5-1|NA|NA
TGCGCCAGCAGCTTGGCCTGGGCTGATGAGCAGTTCTTC
CASSLAWADEQFF
>TRBJ2-5|TRBV18|NA|NA
TGTGCCAGCTCACCACCTAGACGGGGGCAAGAGACCCAGTACTTC
CASSPPRRGQETQYF
>TRBJ2-7|TRBV28|NA|TRBD1
TGTGCCAGCTATGACAGGGAACGATACGAGCAGTACTTC
CASYDRERYEQYF
>TRBJ2-5|TRBV7-2|NA|TRBD1
TGTGCCAGCAGCTTTGGGGGACAGTTCGGGGAGACCCAGTACTTC
CASSFGGQFGETQYF